This TCR beta chain originates from a study of cytomegalovirus exposure and HLA in healthy donors. Profiled with immunoSEQ multiplex PCR; TCRdb holds only in-frame clones, not every one. In the table there are around 200,000 clones, roughly 80% of which are singletons. Worth noting for this clone: Its antigen remains unknown.

Findings of the study overall: According to a subsequent analysis, TCR clusters from the first cohort were inclined to appear together in the 130 or so validation repertoires. A few CMV-associated chains proved CMV antigen-specific in vitro.

The donors were part of the roughly 130-subject validation cohort, which stood apart from the 666-subject first cohort. Deletions cut 0 bases from V and 4 bases from J, with 8 bases between. The germline V gene has CDR1 SGDLS and CDR2 YYNGEE. The CDR3 runs to 14 residues. The sequence was collected from a woman under 30 in good health and CMV-seropositive. This sequence joins TRBV9 and TRBJ1-5; D is possibly TRBD1 (5 bases). The specimen sequenced was PBMCs. The CDR3 loop reads CASSVEGANQPQHF. The CDR3 nucleotides read TGTGCCAGCAGCGTAGAAGGGGCAAATCAGCCCCAGCATTTT.